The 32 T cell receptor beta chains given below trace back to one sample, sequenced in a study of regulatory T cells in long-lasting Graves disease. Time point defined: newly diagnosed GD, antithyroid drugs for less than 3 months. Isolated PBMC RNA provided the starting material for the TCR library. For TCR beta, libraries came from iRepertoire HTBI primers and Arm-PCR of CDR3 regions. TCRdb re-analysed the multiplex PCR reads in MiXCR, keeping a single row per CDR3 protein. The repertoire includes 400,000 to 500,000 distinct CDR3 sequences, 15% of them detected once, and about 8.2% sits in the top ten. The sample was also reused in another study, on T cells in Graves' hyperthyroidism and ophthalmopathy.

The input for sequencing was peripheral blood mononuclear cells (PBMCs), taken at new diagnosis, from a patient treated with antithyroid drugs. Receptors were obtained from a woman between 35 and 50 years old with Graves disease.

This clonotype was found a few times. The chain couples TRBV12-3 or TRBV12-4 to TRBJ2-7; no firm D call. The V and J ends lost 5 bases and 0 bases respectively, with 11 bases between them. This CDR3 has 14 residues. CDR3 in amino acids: CASSNTGFSYEQYF. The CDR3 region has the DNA TGTGCCAGCAGTAACACCGGGTTCTCCTACGAGCAGTACTTC.

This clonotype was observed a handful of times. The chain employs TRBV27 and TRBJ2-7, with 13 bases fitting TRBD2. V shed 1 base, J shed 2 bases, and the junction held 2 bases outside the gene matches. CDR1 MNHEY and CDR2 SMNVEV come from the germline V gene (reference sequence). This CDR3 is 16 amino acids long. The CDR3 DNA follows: TGTGCCAGCAGTTTATACGGGACTAGCGGGACCTACGAGCAGTACTTC. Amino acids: CASSLYGTSGTYEQYF.

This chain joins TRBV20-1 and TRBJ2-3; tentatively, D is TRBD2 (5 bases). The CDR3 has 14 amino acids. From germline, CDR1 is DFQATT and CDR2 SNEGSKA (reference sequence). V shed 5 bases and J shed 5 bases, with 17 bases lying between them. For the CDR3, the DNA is TGCAGTGCTGAGAGCGGCCAATTACAAGATACGCAGTATTTT. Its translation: CSAESGQLQDTQYF.

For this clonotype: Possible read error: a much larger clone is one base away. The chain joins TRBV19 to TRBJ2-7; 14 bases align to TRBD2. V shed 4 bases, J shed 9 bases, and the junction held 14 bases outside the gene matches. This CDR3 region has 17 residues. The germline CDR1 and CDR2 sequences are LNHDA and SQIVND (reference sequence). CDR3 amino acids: CASSTGTSGSFFHGQYF. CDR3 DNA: TGTGCCAGTAGTACCGGGACTAGCGGGAGTTTCTTCCACGGGCAGTACTTC.

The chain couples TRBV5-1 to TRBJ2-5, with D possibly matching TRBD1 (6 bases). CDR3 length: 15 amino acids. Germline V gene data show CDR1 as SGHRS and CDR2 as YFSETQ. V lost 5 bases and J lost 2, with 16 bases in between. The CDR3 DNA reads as TGCGCCAGCAGGGACCAGGGACACCTACAAGAGACCCAGTACTTC. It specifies CASRDQGHLQETQYF.

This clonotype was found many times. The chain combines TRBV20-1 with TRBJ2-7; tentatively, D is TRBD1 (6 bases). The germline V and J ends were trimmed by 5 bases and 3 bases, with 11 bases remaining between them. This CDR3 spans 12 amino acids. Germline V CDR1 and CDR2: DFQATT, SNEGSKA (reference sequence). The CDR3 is CSASQGDYEQYF. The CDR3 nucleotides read TGCAGTGCTTCACAGGGAGACTACGAGCAGTACTTC.

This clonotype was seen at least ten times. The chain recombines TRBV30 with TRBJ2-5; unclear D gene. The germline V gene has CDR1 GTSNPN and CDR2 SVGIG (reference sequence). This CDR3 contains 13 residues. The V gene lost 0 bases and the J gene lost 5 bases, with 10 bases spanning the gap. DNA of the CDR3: TGTGCCTGGAGTGTACGGCTCGGTGAGACCCAGTACTTC. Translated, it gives CAWSVRLGETQYF.

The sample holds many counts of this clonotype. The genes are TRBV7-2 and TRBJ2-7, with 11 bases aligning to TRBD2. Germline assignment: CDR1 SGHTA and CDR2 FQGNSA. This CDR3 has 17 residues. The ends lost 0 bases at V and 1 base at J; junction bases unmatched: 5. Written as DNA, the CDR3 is TGTGCCAGCAGCTTAGCCCCACTAGCGGGAGAGTCCTACGAGCAGTACTTC. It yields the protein CASSLAPLAGESYEQYF.

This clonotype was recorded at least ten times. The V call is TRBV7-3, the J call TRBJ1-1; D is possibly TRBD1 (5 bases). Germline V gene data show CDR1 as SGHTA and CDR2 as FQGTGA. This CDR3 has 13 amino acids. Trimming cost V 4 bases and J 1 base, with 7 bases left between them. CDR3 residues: CASSWGTNTEAFF. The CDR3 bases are TGTGCCAGCAGCTGGGGGACGAACACTGAAGCTTTCTTT.

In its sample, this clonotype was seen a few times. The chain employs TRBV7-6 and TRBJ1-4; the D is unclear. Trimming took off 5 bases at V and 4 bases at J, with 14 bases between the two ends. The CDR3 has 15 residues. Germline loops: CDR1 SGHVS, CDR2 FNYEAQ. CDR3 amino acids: CASSALEGYNEKLFF. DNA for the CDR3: TGTGCCAGCAGCGCATTGGAGGGATATAATGAAAAACTGTTTTTT.

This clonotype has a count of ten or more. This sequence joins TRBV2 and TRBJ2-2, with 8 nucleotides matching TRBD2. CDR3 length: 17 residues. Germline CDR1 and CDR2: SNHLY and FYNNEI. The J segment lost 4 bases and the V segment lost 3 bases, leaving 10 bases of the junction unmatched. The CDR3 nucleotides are TGTGCCAGCAGTGAGGTCGGGAGGGCCAGAAGCACCGGGGAGCTGTTTTTT. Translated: CASSEVGRARSTGELFF.

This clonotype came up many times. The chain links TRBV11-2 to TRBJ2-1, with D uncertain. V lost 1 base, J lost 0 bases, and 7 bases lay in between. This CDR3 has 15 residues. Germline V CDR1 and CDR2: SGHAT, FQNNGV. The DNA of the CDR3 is TGTGCCAGCAGCTTAGCCCCGAGCTCCTACAATGAGCAGTTCTTC. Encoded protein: CASSLAPSSYNEQFF.

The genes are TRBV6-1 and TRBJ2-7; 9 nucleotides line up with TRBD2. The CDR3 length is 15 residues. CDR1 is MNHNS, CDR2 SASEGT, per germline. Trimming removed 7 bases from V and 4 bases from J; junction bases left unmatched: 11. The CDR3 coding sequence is TGTGCCAGCAAAGTTGGGACTAGCAGAAATTACGAGCAGTACTTC. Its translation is CASKVGTSRNYEQYF.

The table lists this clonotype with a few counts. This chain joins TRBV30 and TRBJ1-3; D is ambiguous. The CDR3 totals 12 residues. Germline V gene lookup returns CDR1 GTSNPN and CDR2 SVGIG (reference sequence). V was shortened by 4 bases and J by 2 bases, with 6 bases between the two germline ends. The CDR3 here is CAWKRAGNTIYF. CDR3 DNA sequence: TGTGCCTGGAAGAGGGCTGGAAACACCATATATTTT.

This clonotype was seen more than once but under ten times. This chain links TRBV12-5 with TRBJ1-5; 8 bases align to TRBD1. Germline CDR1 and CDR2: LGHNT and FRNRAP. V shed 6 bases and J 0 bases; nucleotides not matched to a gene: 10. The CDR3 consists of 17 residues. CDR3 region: CASGYRGVYDSNQPQHF. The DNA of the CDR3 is TGTGCTAGTGGCTACAGGGGGGTCTACGATAGCAATCAGCCCCAGCATTTT.

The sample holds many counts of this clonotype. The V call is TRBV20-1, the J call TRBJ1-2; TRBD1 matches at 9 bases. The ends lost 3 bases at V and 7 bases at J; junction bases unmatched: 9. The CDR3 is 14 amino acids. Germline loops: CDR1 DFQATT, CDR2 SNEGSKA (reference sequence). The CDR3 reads CSASEEQGAGGYTF. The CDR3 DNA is TGCAGTGCTAGTGAGGAACAGGGGGCGGGTGGCTACACCTTC.

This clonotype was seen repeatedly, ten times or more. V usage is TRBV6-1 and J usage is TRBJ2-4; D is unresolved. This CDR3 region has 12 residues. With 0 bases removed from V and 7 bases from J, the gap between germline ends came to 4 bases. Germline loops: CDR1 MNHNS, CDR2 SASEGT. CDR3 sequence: CASSEARNIQYF. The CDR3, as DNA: TGTGCCAGCAGTGAAGCCCGGAACATTCAGTACTTC.

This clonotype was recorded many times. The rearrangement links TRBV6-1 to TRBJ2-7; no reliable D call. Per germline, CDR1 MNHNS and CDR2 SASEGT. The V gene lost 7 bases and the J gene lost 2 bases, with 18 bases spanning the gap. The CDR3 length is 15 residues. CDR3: CASTPPLSPTYEQYF. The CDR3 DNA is TGTGCCAGCACCCCCCCCCTGAGCCCAACCTACGAGCAGTACTTC.

CDR3 nucleotides: TGTGCCAGCAGCTGGGACAGCCACTACAATGAGCAGTTCTTC. It translates to CASSWDSHYNEQFF. The rearrangement links TRBV5-6 to TRBJ2-1, with TRBD1 identical over 7 bases. The ends lost 3 bases at V and 3 bases at J; junction bases unmatched: 3. The germline V gene has CDR1 SGHDT and CDR2 YYEEEE. CDR3 length: 14 amino acids.

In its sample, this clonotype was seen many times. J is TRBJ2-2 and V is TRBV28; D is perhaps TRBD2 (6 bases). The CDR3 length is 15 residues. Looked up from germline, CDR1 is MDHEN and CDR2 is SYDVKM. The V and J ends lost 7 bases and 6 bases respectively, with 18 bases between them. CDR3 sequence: CASTSAGGSPGELFF. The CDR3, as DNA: TGTGCCAGCACCTCAGCGGGTGGGTCTCCCGGGGAGCTGTTTTTT.

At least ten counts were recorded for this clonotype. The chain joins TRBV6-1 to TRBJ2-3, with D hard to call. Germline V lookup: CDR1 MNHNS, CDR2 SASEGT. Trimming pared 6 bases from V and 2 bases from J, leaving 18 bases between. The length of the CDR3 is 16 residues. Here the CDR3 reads CASRPRFLRITDTQYF. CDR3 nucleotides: TGTGCCAGCAGGCCTCGGTTCCTCCGAATCACAGATACGCAGTATTTT.

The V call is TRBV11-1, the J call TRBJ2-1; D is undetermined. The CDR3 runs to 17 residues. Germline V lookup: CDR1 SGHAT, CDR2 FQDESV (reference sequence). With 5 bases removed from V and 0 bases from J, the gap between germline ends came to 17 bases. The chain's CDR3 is CASSQETAASSYNEQFF. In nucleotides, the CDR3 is TGTGCCAGCAGCCAAGAGACTGCCGCTAGCTCCTACAATGAGCAGTTCTTC.

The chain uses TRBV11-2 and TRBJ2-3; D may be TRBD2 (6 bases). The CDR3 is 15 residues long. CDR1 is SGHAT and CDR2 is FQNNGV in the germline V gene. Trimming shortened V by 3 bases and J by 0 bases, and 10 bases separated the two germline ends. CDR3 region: CASSLGRDSTDTQYF. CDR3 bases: TGTGCCAGCAGCTTGGGGCGGGATAGCACAGATACGCAGTATTTT.

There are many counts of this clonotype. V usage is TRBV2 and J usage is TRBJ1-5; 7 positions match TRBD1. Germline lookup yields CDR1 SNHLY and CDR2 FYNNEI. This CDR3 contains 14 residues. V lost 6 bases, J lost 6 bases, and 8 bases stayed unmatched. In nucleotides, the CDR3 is TGTGCCAGCAGCCAAGACAGGGAAGTTCAGCCCCAGCATTTT. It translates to CASSQDREVQPQHF.

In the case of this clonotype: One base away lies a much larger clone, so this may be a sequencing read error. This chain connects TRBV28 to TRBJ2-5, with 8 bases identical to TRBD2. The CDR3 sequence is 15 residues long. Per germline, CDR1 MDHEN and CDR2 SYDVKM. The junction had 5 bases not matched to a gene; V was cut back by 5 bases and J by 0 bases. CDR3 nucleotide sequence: TGTGCCAGCAGTGAAGGACTAGCCCACCAAGAGACCCAGTACTTC. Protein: CASSEGLAHQETQYF.

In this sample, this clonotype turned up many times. The CDR3 loop is CASSFDLSYEQYF. In nucleotides, the CDR3 is TGTGCCAGCAGCTTCGACCTATCCTACGAGCAGTACTTC. The chain carries TRBV7-3 and TRBJ2-7, with no clear D. The germline gives CDR1 SGHTA, CDR2 FQGTGA. Between the trimmed V and J ends, which lost 3 bases and 1 base, there was a span of 7 bases. The CDR3 extends over 13 amino acids.

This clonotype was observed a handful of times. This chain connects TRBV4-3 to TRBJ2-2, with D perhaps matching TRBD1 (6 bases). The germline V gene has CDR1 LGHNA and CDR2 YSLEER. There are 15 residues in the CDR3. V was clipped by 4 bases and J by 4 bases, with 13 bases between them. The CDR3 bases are TGCGCCAGCAGCCTCCGGGACAAGGTCACCGGGGAGCTGTTTTTT. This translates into CASSLRDKVTGELFF.

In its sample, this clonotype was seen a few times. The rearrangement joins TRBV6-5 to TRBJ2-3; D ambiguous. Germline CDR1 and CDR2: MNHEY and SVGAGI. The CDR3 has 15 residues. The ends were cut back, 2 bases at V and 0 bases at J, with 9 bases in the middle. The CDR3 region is CASSYAQTSTDTQYF. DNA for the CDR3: TGTGCCAGCAGTTACGCACAGACTAGCACAGATACGCAGTATTTT.

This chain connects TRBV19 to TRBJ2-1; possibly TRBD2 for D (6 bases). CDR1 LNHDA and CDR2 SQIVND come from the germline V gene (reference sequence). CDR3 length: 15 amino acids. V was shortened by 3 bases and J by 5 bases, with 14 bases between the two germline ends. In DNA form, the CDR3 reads TGTGCCAGTAGTATGTACGGGAGTCCCCACAATGAGCAGTTCTTC. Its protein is CASSMYGSPHNEQFF.

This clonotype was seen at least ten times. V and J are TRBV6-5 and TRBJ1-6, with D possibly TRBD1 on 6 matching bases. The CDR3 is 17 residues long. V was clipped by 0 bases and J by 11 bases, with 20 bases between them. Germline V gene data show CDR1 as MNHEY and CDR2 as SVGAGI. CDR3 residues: CASSYSIVGAVRPPLHF. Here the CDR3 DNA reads TGTGCCAGCAGTTACTCAATTGTGGGGGCCGTTAGGCCACCCCTCCACTTT.

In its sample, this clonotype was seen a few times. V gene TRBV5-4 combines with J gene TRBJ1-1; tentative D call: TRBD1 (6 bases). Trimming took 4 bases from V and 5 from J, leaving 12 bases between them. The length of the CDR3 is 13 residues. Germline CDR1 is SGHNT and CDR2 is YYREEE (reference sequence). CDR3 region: CASSPLGGTEAFF. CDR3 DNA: TGTGCCAGCAGCCCCCTAGGGGGGACTGAAGCTTTCTTT.

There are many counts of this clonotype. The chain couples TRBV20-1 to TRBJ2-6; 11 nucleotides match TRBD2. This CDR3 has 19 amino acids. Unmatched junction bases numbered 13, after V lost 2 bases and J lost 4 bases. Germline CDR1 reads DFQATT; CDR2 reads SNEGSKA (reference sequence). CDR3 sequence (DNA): TGCAGTGCTAGACCGCTCCTTAGCGGGAGGGCACCGGGGGCCAACGTCCTGACTTTC. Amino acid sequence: CSARPLLSGRAPGANVLTF.